What follows describes a single T cell receptor (beta chain). Its antigen remains unidentified. This sample is drawn from a study of cytomegalovirus exposure and HLA in healthy donors. Points from the study as a whole: Association with HLA alleles at 0.05 false discovery rate was found for roughly 17,000 TCR beta sequences in a later analysis. Further analysis was carried out later, and it showed several of the most significant clusters appearing linked to common viral pathogens.

This CDR3 is 17 amino acids long. Germline CDR1 is MDHEN and CDR2 is SYDVKM. J was trimmed by 4 bases and V by 4 bases; bases with no gene match: 5. The primer mix had 60 Vbeta and 13 Jbeta primers. Produced via immunoSEQ multiplex PCR; TCRdb's table is partial and in-frame only. The sample lists 150,000 to 200,000 clones; more than 65% were seen once. The chain couples TRBV28 to TRBJ2-1; TRBD2 matches at 15 bases. The source material was PBMCs. The TCR comes from a woman aged 50 to 60 in good health and CMV-seronegative. The CDR3 region is CASSSGTSGGRYNEQFF. The CDR3 coding sequence is TGTGCCAGCAGTTCCGGGACTAGCGGGGGGAGGTACAATGAGCAGTTCTTC.